The 10 T cell receptor beta chains below all came from one sample that was sequenced in a study of blood T cell repertoires in COVID-19. The protocol was immunoSEQ multiplex PCR, while the TCRdb copy is restricted to in-frame clones and leaves out a portion. The table lists approximately 300,000 clones, around 86% of them singletons. Material for sequencing was PBMCs or T cells enriched from blood (not recorded which). These TCRs come from a man in his sixties who had recovered from COVID-19.

This chain connects TRBV18 to TRBJ2-2; D unresolved. The CDR3 totals 16 residues. Trimming took 3 bases from V and 4 from J, leaving 15 bases between them. The V gene's germline CDR1 is KGHSH and CDR2 LQKENI. In nucleotides, the CDR3 is TGTGCCAGCTCACCGATCAGACCCGAGGTCACCGGGGAGCTGTTTTTT. Protein sequence: CASSPIRPEVTGELFF.

This rearrangement joins TRBV5-1 to TRBJ2-5; TRBD1 agrees at 7 bases. The CDR3 loop spans 14 amino acids. Germline V gene sequence: CDR1 SGHRS, CDR2 YFSETQ. The V segment lost 0 bases and the J segment 9 bases; nucleotides outside the gene matches: 8. The CDR3 protein is CASSLVGSQGAQYF. The CDR3 nucleotides are TGCGCCAGCAGCTTGGTAGGCAGCCAGGGGGCCCAGTACTTC.

J is TRBJ2-7 and V is TRBV24-1; 11 bases fit TRBD1. Trimming took 4 bases from V and 5 from J; bases not matched to a gene: 6. The CDR3 runs 15 residues. Germline V gene data show CDR1 as KGHDR and CDR2 as SFDVKD. The CDR3 here is CATSDRTGGSDEQYF. CDR3 coding DNA: TGTGCCACCAGTGACCGGACAGGGGGCAGTGACGAGCAGTACTTC.

The chain combines TRBV18 with TRBJ2-3, with D possibly TRBD2 on 6 matching bases. The germline V gene encodes CDR1 KGHSH and CDR2 LQKENI. The CDR3 contains 15 residues. V lost 3 bases to trimming and J lost 1 base, with 11 bases between them. CDR3 nucleotide sequence: TGTGCCAGCTCACCGGGACTCATCGGCACAGATACGCAGTATTTT. Its translation is CASSPGLIGTDTQYF.

The chain couples TRBV29-1 to TRBJ2-1, with 10 bases identical to TRBD2. With 5 bases clipped from V and 0 bases from J, the junction kept 13 bases outside the gene matches. Germline V gives CDR1 SQVTM, CDR2 ANQGSEA. This CDR3 is 18 amino acids long. CDR3 DNA: TGCAGCGTTCCAGACTCCTGGCGACTAGCGGGCTCCTACAATGAGCAGTTCTTC. It translates to CSVPDSWRLAGSYNEQFF.

The chain joins TRBV27 to TRBJ2-3; D is ambiguous. CDR1 MNHEY and CDR2 SMNVEV come from the germline V gene (reference sequence). The germline V and J ends were trimmed by 6 bases and 6 bases, with 16 bases remaining between them. This CDR3 region has 14 residues. CDR3 loop: CASSSTSPKDTQYF. In DNA form, the CDR3 reads TGTGCCAGCAGCTCCACATCGCCCAAGGATACGCAGTATTTT.

J is TRBJ1-5 and V is TRBV19; no firm D call. The CDR3 loop spans 14 amino acids. V lost 7 bases and J lost 1, with 11 bases in between. The germline gives CDR1 LNHDA, CDR2 SQIVND (reference sequence). CDR3 sequence: CASIRVGSNQPQHF. DNA for the CDR3: TGTGCCAGTATCCGGGTTGGGAGCAATCAGCCCCAGCATTTT.

The gene calls are TRBV5-1 and TRBJ1-5, with D unclear. The ends were cut back, 4 bases at V and 1 base at J, with 12 bases in the middle. There are 15 residues in the CDR3. CDR1 SGHRS and CDR2 YFSETQ come from the germline V gene. The DNA of the CDR3 is TGCGCCAGCAGCCCGGGAGCTGGGAGCAATCAGCCCCAGCATTTT. The encoded protein is CASSPGAGSNQPQHF.

The chain couples TRBV10-3 to TRBJ2-7; maybe TRBD1 (6 bases). The V end was cut by 4 bases, the J end by 1 base, with 20 bases between. CDR3 length equals 17 residues. Germline assignment: CDR1 ENHRY and CDR2 SYGVKD. The CDR3, as DNA: TGTGCCATCAGTGGAGTGGAAGGGACAACTACATCCTACGAGCAGTACTTC. It encodes CAISGVEGTTTSYEQYF.

As regards this clone: This CDR3 is also generated by other DNA sequences in the sample. The CDR3 DNA is TGTGCCAGCTCACCAGGGACTATCTCCTACGAGCAGTACTTC. Translating it yields CASSPGTISYEQYF. The J gene is TRBJ2-7, the V gene TRBV18; 7 bases align to TRBD2. The CDR3 is 14 residues long. Germline loops: CDR1 KGHSH, CDR2 LQKENI. V shed 2 bases and J 0 bases; nucleotides not matched to a gene: 1.